This T cell receptor beta chain comes out of a study of CD8+ T cells in alopecia areata. It was cDNA, reverse transcribed from extracted RNA, that served as the sequencing template. TCRdb's copy holds only in-frame clones and misses some; the assay was immunoSEQ multiplex PCR. In the table there are 100,000 to 150,000 clones, approximately 60% of which are singletons. This clone was detected once. Indicated treatment: oral pan-JAK inhibitor, 5-10 mg twice daily. CDR1 is GTSNPN, CDR2 SVGIG, per germline (reference sequence). The length of the CDR3 is 14 residues. V lost 2 bases and J lost 2; bases outside the gene matches: 3.

Sequencing was performed on CD4+ T cells sorted from blood, taken at week 4, from a patient treated with tofacitinib. The receptor comes from a human donor with alopecia areata. The genes are TRBV30 and TRBJ1-5; 7 bases are shared with TRBD1. For the CDR3, the DNA is TGTGCCTGGAGTAGAGACAGGGGCAATCAGCCCCAGCATTTT. This sequence encodes CAWSRDRGNQPQHF.